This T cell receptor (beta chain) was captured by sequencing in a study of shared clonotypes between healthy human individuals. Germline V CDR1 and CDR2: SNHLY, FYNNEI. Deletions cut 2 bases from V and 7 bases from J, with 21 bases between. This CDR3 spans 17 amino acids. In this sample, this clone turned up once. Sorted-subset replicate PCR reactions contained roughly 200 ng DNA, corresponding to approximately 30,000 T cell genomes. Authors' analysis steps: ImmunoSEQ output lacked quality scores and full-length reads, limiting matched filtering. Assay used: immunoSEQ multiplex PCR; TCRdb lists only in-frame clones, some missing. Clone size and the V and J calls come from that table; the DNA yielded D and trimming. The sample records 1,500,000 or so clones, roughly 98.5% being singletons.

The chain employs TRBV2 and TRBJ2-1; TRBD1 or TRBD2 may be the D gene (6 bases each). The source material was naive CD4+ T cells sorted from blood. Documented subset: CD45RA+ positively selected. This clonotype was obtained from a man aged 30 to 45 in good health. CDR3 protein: CASSERLAASRGNEQFF. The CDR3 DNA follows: TGTGCCAGCAGTGAACGGTTAGCGGCATCCAGGGGTAATGAGCAGTTCTTC.